This record covers a single T cell receptor beta chain. This sample stems from a study of blood T cells in healthy people across ages. The ends were cut back, 1 base at V and 3 bases at J, with 16 bases in the middle. Germline CDR1 LGHDT, CDR2 YNNKEL (reference sequence). The CDR3 covers 17 residues. PCR was performed a second time for about 7 to 11 cycles using a sample-barcoded 5' primer and a J-beta primer mix. TCRdb re-analysed the 5' RACE reads in MiXCR, keeping a single row per CDR3 protein. Among 1,800,000 or so distinct CDR3 sequences, about two fifths were seen once, and the ten largest hold under 30%.

V gene TRBV3-1 combines with J gene TRBJ2-1; D gene unclear. The sequenced material came from blood. This receptor was taken from a human donor in good health. The chain's CDR3 is CASSQVRVELFYNEQFF. The DNA for the CDR3 is TGTGCCAGCAGCCAAGTCCGGGTGGAATTATTCTACAATGAGCAGTTCTTC.